What follows are 5 T cell receptor beta chains derived from one specimen sequenced in a study of radiation and T cells in renal cell carcinoma. Sequencing was performed with immunoSEQ multiplex PCR; in TCRdb, only in-frame clones are kept and a portion is missing. The sample contains some 150,000 clones, approximately 87% of which appear only once. This sample's time point: baseline pretreatment blood. Indicated treatment: 15 Gy SBRT to primary tumor, nephrectomy 4 weeks later. The sample here was blood, taken from a patient whose treatment included radiotherapy and nephrectomy. These receptors all stem from a woman aged 45-65 years with renal cell carcinoma.

The V call is TRBV25-1, the J call TRBJ2-5, with 8 positions matching TRBD2. Per germline, CDR1 MGHDK and CDR2 SYGVNS. The V and J ends lost 1 base and 5 bases, in that order; junction bases with no gene match: 3. This CDR3 comprises 14 residues. The CDR3 here is CASSESASGETQYF. Written as DNA, the CDR3 is TGTGCCAGCAGTGAATCGGCTAGCGGGGAGACCCAGTACTTC.

V usage is TRBV19 and J usage is TRBJ1-2; D unclear. The germline CDR1 and CDR2 sequences are LNHDA and SQIVND (reference sequence). V was pared by 5 bases and J by 4 bases, with 8 bases between. The CDR3 sequence is 12 residues long. The CDR3 nucleotides read TGTGCCAGTAGTGAACAGTTCTATGGCTACACCTTC. Translated, it gives CASSEQFYGYTF.

This chain connects TRBV7-2 to TRBJ1-5; D is ambiguous. This CDR3 is 14 amino acids long. CDR1 and CDR2 from the germline V gene are SGHTA and FQGNSA. Trimming left V 1 base short and J 4 bases short, with 8 bases between. The CDR3 loop reads CASSLVLGNQPQHF. The CDR3 bases are TGTGCCAGCAGCTTAGTCTTGGGGAATCAGCCCCAGCATTTT.

The rearrangement links TRBV28 to TRBJ2-7; D assignment may be TRBD1 or TRBD2 (5 bases each). The CDR3 is 11 amino acids. The V gene lost 6 bases and the J gene lost 4 bases, with 7 bases spanning the gap. The germline V gene has CDR1 MDHEN and CDR2 SYDVKM. The CDR3 spells CASSWGYEQYF. The CDR3 DNA reads TGTGCCAGCAGCTGGGGGTACGAGCAGTACTTC.

The genes are TRBV5-1 and TRBJ1-4; possible D gene TRBD1, 5 bases. This CDR3 region has 13 residues. Germline CDR1 and CDR2: SGHRS and YFSETQ. Trimming removed 7 bases at V and 7 bases at J, with 14 bases between. The CDR3 region is CASGSGGGEKLFF. The CDR3 DNA reads TGCGCCAGCGGATCGGGGGGAGGTGAAAAACTGTTTTTT.